This TCR beta chain was captured by sequencing in a study of blood T cells in healthy people across ages. General study points: Roughly linear age-related decline in beta diversity appeared, significant by age roughly 40. Greater diversity and more naive CD4+ cells were seen in long-lived donors than in aged donors.

Looked up from germline, CDR1 is SGHVS and CDR2 is FNYEAQ. The CDR3 runs to 15 residues. Deletions cut 5 bases from V and 1 base from J, with 13 bases between. Then a second PCR, running about 7 to 11 cycles, was carried out with a sample-barcoded 5' primer and a J-beta primer mix. MiXCR, run by TCRdb on the 5' RACE reads, gives a single entry per CDR3 protein. The sample carries about 1.6 million distinct CDR3 sequences, approximately 32% recorded once. Remarks on this clonotype: Its antigen is unknown.

For every donor, a draw yielded roughly 9.3 milliliters of peripheral blood. In each sample, at least 7 million PBMCs were isolated. Input material: blood. This sequence originates from a woman aged 25-40 years in good health. The chain links TRBV7-6 to TRBJ2-3; D gene ambiguous. CDR3 region: CASSHTRAGTDTQYF. CDR3 coding DNA: TGTGCCAGCAGCCACACCCGCGCGGGCACAGATACGCAGTATTTT.